The 4 T cell receptor beta chains below all came from one sample that was sequenced in a study of T cell repertoires in cytomegalovirus infection. One entry per CDR3 protein results from TCRdb running MiXCR on the reads. This table has some 230,000 distinct CDR3 sequences, approximately 24% appearing once. Sequenced sample: CD8+ T cells from PBMCs. These receptors all come from a human donor in good health (CMV status not recorded). Some clones in this sample may be carry-over from other donors' samples.

The chain is built from TRBV27 and TRBJ1-2; D gene unclear. The CDR3 is made up of 17 amino acids. CDR1 MNHEY and CDR2 SMNVEV come from the germline V gene (reference sequence). V lost 2 bases, J lost 6 bases, and 22 bases lay in between. CDR3 residues: CASSLRADPPVWHGYTF. The CDR3 coding sequence is TGTGCCAGCAGTTTACGGGCCGACCCTCCCGTATGGCATGGCTACACCTTC.

This clonotype has just a few counts. The rearrangement links TRBV20-1 to TRBJ2-3, with 12 bases that match TRBD2. The CDR3 totals 15 residues. V lost 5 bases, J lost 0 bases, and 3 bases stayed unmatched. Germline values: CDR1 DFQATT, CDR2 SNEGSKA (reference sequence). The CDR3 DNA reads TGCAGTGCTGACGGACTAGCGGGAAGCACAGATACGCAGTATTTT. It translates to CSADGLAGSTDTQYF.

V and J are TRBV7-6 and TRBJ1-5; tentatively, D is TRBD1 (5 bases). V lost 5 bases to trimming and J lost 2 bases, with 13 bases between them. There are 15 residues in the CDR3. Germline loops: CDR1 SGHVS, CDR2 FNYEAQ. The CDR3 DNA reads as TGTGCCAGCAGCATGGGACTATTCGGCAATCAGCCCCAGCATTTT. Its protein product is CASSMGLFGNQPQHF. The full variable domain, rest sourced from reference TRBV7-6 and TRBJ1-5, is GAGVSQSPRYKVTKRGQDVALRCDPISGHVSLYWYRQALGQGPEFLTYFNYEAQQDKSGLPNDRFSAERPEGSISTLTIQRTEQRDSAMYRCASSMGLFGNQPQHFGDGTRLSIL.

This clonotype has ten or more counts. The CDR3 coding sequence is TGTGCCAGCAGCCCCAAGGGAGCCCTAGGCAATCAGCCCCAGCATTTT. It translates to CASSPKGALGNQPQHF. This sequence joins TRBV7-8 and TRBJ1-5; D gene ambiguous. The CDR3 sequence is 16 residues long. The V gene lost 5 bases and the J gene lost 2 bases, with 16 bases spanning the gap. Looked up from germline, CDR1 is SGHVS and CDR2 is FQNEAQ.